This T cell receptor beta chain was recovered during a study of blood T cell repertoires in COVID-19. Study details: Material from acute and convalescent COVID-19 was sourced from the United States, Italy and Spain. PBMCs, B-cell-depleted T cells, or T cells provided the cDNA or gDNA that made up the material.

This clone was recorded only once. Authors' analysis steps: Counts of nucleated cells, estimated from reference gene primer amplification, were obtained. Clones were read by immunoSEQ multiplex PCR, and TCRdb kept only the in-frame ones, dropping some. V and J calls and clone size come straight from that table; D and trimming were deduced from the DNA. The sample has around 210,000 clones; around 85% are singletons. In Seattle, patients joined the study during active infection and were tracked longitudinally. The specimen sequenced was peripheral blood. The origin of this receptor is a man between 45 and 60 years old with COVID-19, enrolled during active disease.

The CDR3 sequence: CASSLDRGSQYF. The CDR3, as DNA: TGCGCCAGCAGCTTGGACAGGGGATCGCAGTATTTT. V usage is TRBV5-1 and J usage is TRBJ2-3; 7 nucleotides align to TRBD1. Trimming took 0 bases from V and 10 from J; bases not matched to a gene: 2. The CDR3 sequence is 12 residues long. CDR1 and CDR2 (germline): SGHRS, YFSETQ.